This TCR beta chain emerged from a study of blood T cell repertoires in COVID-19. In the source study's methods: Using reference gene primer amplification, nucleated cell counts were estimated. Assay: immunoSEQ multiplex PCR; the TCRdb copy retains only in-frame clones and omits some. V and J calls and clone size are given by that table; D and trimming were obtained from the DNA. The top ten hold approximately 3.3% of the sample, which has just over 150,000 clones, around 85% seen once. The V end lost 2 bases, the J end lost 6 bases, and 8 bases lay between the germline ends. CDR1 SGHRS and CDR2 YFSETQ come from the germline V gene. The CDR3 extends over 13 amino acids.

The gene calls are TRBV5-1 and TRBJ2-2; the D gene is possibly TRBD1 (6 bases). Sequenced material: peripheral blood. The source of this sequence is a human donor with acute or convalescent COVID-19. The donor label of this sample is uncertain. For the CDR3, the DNA is TGCGCCAGCAGCTTACAGGGATCCGGGGAGCTGTTTTTT. It translates to CASSLQGSGELFF.